This note documents a single T cell receptor (beta chain) sequence. A much larger clonotype is one base distant, so this may be a read error. These data belong to a study of early T cells in non-severe SARS-CoV-2 infection. Turning to the study itself: The input, bulk RNA from unsorted whole blood, was sequenced, and chains were unpaired.

This CDR3 is 17 amino acids long. Germline CDR1 SNHLY, CDR2 FYNNEI. The library protocol tagged individual cDNA molecules with unique molecular identifiers. One entry per CDR3 protein results from TCRdb running MiXCR on the 5' RACE reads. The sample yields 30,000 or so distinct CDR3 sequences, less than 6.5% seen once. This TCR derives from an adult who was a healthcare worker with PCR-confirmed SARS-CoV-2 infection or an uninfected control (not recorded which). The sequenced material came from whole blood. J is TRBJ1-6 and V is TRBV2; D is possibly TRBD1 (5 bases). CDR3 loop: CASTRQSASSFNSPLHF. The CDR3 DNA follows: TGTGCCAGCACTAGACAGTCGGCTAGCTCCTTTAATTCACCCCTCCACTTT.